The T cell receptor beta chain under discussion was sequenced for a study of somatic mutations in cytotoxic T cells in rheumatoid arthritis. Profiled with immunoSEQ multiplex PCR; TCRdb holds only in-frame clones, not every one. The sample lists about 10,000 clones, 80% seen once, with 9% to 13% in the top ten. The CDR3 contains 15 residues. V dropped 4 bases and J dropped 2; count of bases not matched to a gene: 6. Per the germline V gene, CDR1 is SGHDT and CDR2 is YYEEEE. The specimen sequenced was CD8+ T cells sorted from blood. The chain carries TRBV5-6 and TRBJ2-3; 8 bases align to TRBD1. This receptor was obtained from an adult with rheumatoid arthritis. The DNA of the CDR3 is TGTGCCAGCAGCCCCCTACAGGGGGACACAGATACGCAGTATTTT. Amino acids: CASSPLQGDTDTQYF.